One T cell receptor (beta chain) is described in this entry. No antigen is known for it. Despite likely unrecorded immune exposures, the donors were nominally healthy at the time of sampling. Researchers ran the PCR with 60 Vbeta and 13 Jbeta primers. Generated by immunoSEQ multiplex PCR, the TCRdb table keeps only in-frame clones and is missing some. The sample lists 100,000 to 150,000 clones; around 67% were seen once. The CDR3 has 13 amino acids. In germline, CDR1 is SGHDN, CDR2 FVKESK. V was trimmed by 6 bases and J by 5 bases, leaving 11 bases between them. This record belongs to a study of cytomegalovirus exposure and HLA in healthy donors. General study points: Overall, roughly 160 TCR beta chains were annotated as cytomegalovirus-associated. Earlier findings revealed that most TCR beta V segments proved productive either about 90% or about 30% of the time. In vitro experiments confirmed that three CMV-associated chains were specific for CMV antigens.

The TCR was taken from a man aged 55 to 70 in good health and CMV-seropositive. This chain joins TRBV14 and TRBJ1-5; the D gene is possibly TRBD1 (6 bases). Sequencing was done on a sample of PBMCs. The CDR3 DNA follows: TGTGCCAGCAGTAGGGGGATGGATCAGCCCCAGCATTTT. Translation: CASSRGMDQPQHF.